The 25 T cell receptor beta chains below all came from one sample that was sequenced in a study of chemoradiotherapy in HPV16-positive cancers (dated by TCRdb to between 2021 and 2023). Library construction relied on the immunoSEQ multiplex PCR assay. The clones in this table, taken by TCRdb from immuneACCESS, are in-frame only. Not every clone is retained; where verified, under half of the shortfall comes from an unresolved V gene, and the cause of the rest is unknown. The sample records about 34,000 clones, over 80% of which are singletons. Of the sample, approximately 3.7% falls within the top ten clones. The sample consisted of blood, taken from a patient who underwent chemoradiotherapy. The receptors shown here come from a human donor with HPV-associated anogenital cancer.

The chain links TRBV5-5 to TRBJ1-2, with 10 bases matching TRBD1. The CDR3 is 14 residues long. Germline V gives CDR1 SGHKS, CDR2 YYEKEE (reference sequence). V trimming: 5 bases; J trimming: 8 bases; junction bases outside the gene matches: 9. Here the CDR3 reads CASRTGTGEGGYTF. DNA for the CDR3: TGTGCCAGCAGGACCGGGACAGGGGAGGGCGGCTACACCTTC.

The chain carries TRBV19 and TRBJ2-1; D call uncertain. Deletions cut 6 bases from V and 4 bases from J, with 16 bases between. Germline CDR1 reads LNHDA; CDR2 reads SQIVND (reference sequence). The CDR3 length is 15 residues. CDR3 coding DNA: TGTGCCAGTAGCCCCCCGGACCGGCAATACAATGAGCAGTTCTTC. It is translated as CASSPPDRQYNEQFF. Together with reference TRBV19 and TRBJ2-1, the CDR3 gives the full variable domain: DGGITQSPKYLFRKEGQNVTLSCEQNLNHDAMYWYRQDPGQGLRLIYYSQIVNDFQKGDIAEGYSVSREKKESFPLTVTSAQKNPTAFYLCASSPPDRQYNEQFFGPGTRLTVL.

This rearrangement joins TRBV11-1 to TRBJ2-3, with 8 bases aligning to TRBD1. The CDR3 consists of 15 residues. V lost 3 bases and J lost 1; bases outside the gene matches: 3. Per germline, CDR1 SGHAT and CDR2 FQDESV (reference sequence). Here the CDR3 reads CASSFLGQGTDTQYF. In DNA form, the CDR3 reads TGTGCCAGCAGCTTCCTGGGACAGGGCACAGATACGCAGTATTTT. Full variable domain (missing parts from reference TRBV11-1 and TRBJ2-3): EAEVAQSPRYKITEKSQAVAFWCDPISGHATLYWYRQILGQGPELLVQFQDESVVDDSQLPKDRFSAERLKGVDSTLKIQPAELGDSAMYLCASSFLGQGTDTQYFGPGTRLTVL.

This sequence joins TRBV4-2 and TRBJ2-5; 13 bases fit TRBD2. V shed 1 base and J 5 bases; nucleotides not matched to a gene: 4. CDR3 length: 16 residues. In germline, CDR1 is LGHNA, CDR2 YNFKEQ. The CDR3 bases are TGTGCCAGCAGCCAAGCCGGGACTAGCGGGGCTGAGACCCAGTACTTC. Residues: CASSQAGTSGAETQYF.

The CDR3 DNA is TGCGCCAGCAGCCGGGGACAGGGGAGCGACGAGCAGTACTTC. Translation gives CASSRGQGSDEQYF. The chain employs TRBV5-1 and TRBJ2-7; 10 positions match TRBD1. Trimming at V came to 4 bases and at J to 5 bases, leaving 6 bases not matched to a gene. Germline CDR1 reads SGHRS; CDR2 reads YFSETQ. CDR3 length: 14 amino acids.

The chain couples TRBV2 to TRBJ2-7, with 7 bases fitting TRBD1. This CDR3 region has 13 residues. V shed 3 bases, J shed 3 bases, and the junction held 2 bases outside the gene matches. Germline loops: CDR1 SNHLY, CDR2 FYNNEI. The chain's CDR3 is CASSDRGNYEQYF. The CDR3 region has the DNA TGTGCCAGCAGTGACAGGGGGAACTACGAGCAGTACTTC.

The chain couples TRBV13 to TRBJ2-1, with D uncertain. Trimming shortened V by 0 bases and J by 2 bases, and 8 bases separated the two germline ends. CDR3 length: 15 residues. From germline, CDR1 is PRHDT and CDR2 FYEKMQ (reference sequence). For the CDR3, the DNA is TGTGCCAGCAGCTTAGGTGGACGAACCTACAATGAGCAGTTCTTC. It translates to CASSLGGRTYNEQFF.

The gene calls are TRBV2 and TRBJ1-5, with TRBD1 identical over 8 bases. The length of the CDR3 is 14 residues. The germline CDR1 and CDR2 sequences are SNHLY and FYNNEI. J lost 6 bases, V lost 6 bases, and 7 bases had no gene match. CDR3 coding DNA: TGTGCCAGCAGCCAGGGGGCGCTTATTCAGCCCCAGCATTTT. Protein product: CASSQGALIQPQHF.

The chain has TRBV11-3 and TRBJ2-3; D could derive from TRBD1 or TRBD2 (5 bases each). Trimming stripped 5 bases from V and 7 bases from J, with 25 bases between. Germline V gives CDR1 SGHNT, CDR2 YENEEA. This CDR3 has 17 amino acids. The CDR3 sequence: CASSRRWDQGPQNTQYF. In nucleotides, the CDR3 is TGTGCCAGCAGCCGCCGCTGGGACCAAGGCCCACAGAATACGCAGTATTTT.

V usage is TRBV9 and J usage is TRBJ2-3, with D possibly TRBD2 on 6 matching bases. Germline V gives CDR1 SGDLS, CDR2 YYNGEE. The length of the CDR3 is 14 residues. The V end lost 0 bases, the J end lost 5 bases, and 10 bases lay between the germline ends. CDR3 residues: CASSVALARDTQYF. The DNA of the CDR3 is TGTGCCAGCAGCGTAGCGCTAGCGAGAGATACGCAGTATTTT.

V usage is TRBV7-7 and J usage is TRBJ2-5, with D unclear. CDR1 is SSHAT, CDR2 FNYEAQ, per germline (reference sequence). This CDR3 is 15 amino acids long. V was pared by 6 bases and J by 2 bases, with 16 bases between. The CDR3 nucleotides read TGTGCCAGCAGTACGGCGGCATTACCGCAAGAGACCCAGTACTTC. This translates into CASSTAALPQETQYF.

The chain carries TRBV18 and TRBJ1-2; 10 bases agree with TRBD1. With V trimmed by 0 bases and J by 11 bases, 12 bases remained unmatched. CDR1 KGHSH and CDR2 LQKENI come from the germline V gene. This CDR3 region has 16 residues. The CDR3 sequence is CASSPPQRQGASGYTF. The CDR3 DNA sequence: TGTGCCAGCTCACCACCACAACGACAGGGGGCGTCCGGTTACACCTTC. Full variable domain (rest looked up from reference TRBV18 and TRBJ1-2): NAGVMQNPRHLVRRRGQEARLRCSPMKGHSHVYWYRQLPEEGLKFMVYLQKENIIDESGMPKERFSAEFPKEGPSILRIQQVVRGDSAAYFCASSPPQRQGASGYTFGSGTRLTVV.

The J gene is TRBJ1-3, the V gene TRBV4-1; D is ambiguous. V was pared by 6 bases and J by 4 bases, with 13 bases between. CDR3 length: 14 residues. The germline V gene encodes CDR1 MGHRA and CDR2 YSYEKL. The CDR3 sequence is CASRAVLHGNTIYF. The CDR3, as DNA: TGCGCCAGCAGGGCAGTTCTACACGGAAACACCATATATTTT.

V usage is TRBV6-1 and J usage is TRBJ1-2; perhaps TRBD1 as D (6 bases). V dropped 5 bases and J dropped 4 bases, with 11 bases sitting between them. Germline V lookup: CDR1 MNHNS, CDR2 SASEGT. The CDR3 spans 13 residues. This CDR3 reads CASSIQGSYGYTF. The CDR3, as DNA: TGTGCCAGCAGTATACAGGGAAGCTATGGCTACACCTTC.

The V and J genes are TRBV9 and TRBJ2-5, with D perhaps matching TRBD1 or TRBD2 (5 bases each). Germline V CDR1 and CDR2: SGDLS, YYNGEE. Trimming cost V 1 base and J 5 bases, with 18 bases left between them. The CDR3 is made up of 16 amino acids. In nucleotides, the CDR3 is TGTGCCAGCAGCGTAAAGGGGACGACGCTACAGGAGACCCAGTACTTC. Its protein product is CASSVKGTTLQETQYF.

The chain links TRBV7-2 to TRBJ2-3, with TRBD2 identical over 9 bases. The V and J ends lost 5 bases and 0 bases, in that order; junction bases with no gene match: 15. The CDR3 is made up of 19 amino acids. Per germline, CDR1 SGHTA and CDR2 FQGNSA. The CDR3 loop is CASSHRERGADSSTDTQYF. The DNA for the CDR3 is TGTGCCAGCAGCCACCGGGAGCGGGGGGCGGATTCTAGCACAGATACGCAGTATTTT.

V is TRBV7-9 and J is TRBJ2-5; possible D gene TRBD1, 6 bases. The germline V gene has CDR1 SEHNR and CDR2 FQNEAQ (reference sequence). The CDR3 consists of 18 residues. V was pared by 5 bases and J by 2 bases, with 24 bases between. As DNA, the CDR3 is TGTGCCAGCAGCACAGAAGCCCTGGACAGCGCTACACAAGAGACCCAGTACTTC. Encoded protein: CASSTEALDSATQETQYF.

The rearrangement joins TRBV13 to TRBJ2-2; TRBD2 is a possible D gene (5 bases). With 4 bases removed from V and 1 base from J, the gap between germline ends came to 10 bases. Germline values: CDR1 PRHDT, CDR2 FYEKMQ (reference sequence). The CDR3 covers 15 residues. CDR3 bases: TGTGCCAGCAGCTCGGACTTCTTGAACACCGGGGAGCTGTTTTTT. Amino acids: CASSSDFLNTGELFF.

The chain recombines TRBV10-3 with TRBJ1-2, with no clear D. The CDR3 extends over 12 amino acids. Germline V CDR1 and CDR2: ENHRY, SYGVKD. Between the trimmed V and J ends, which lost 3 bases and 6 bases, there was a span of 8 bases. The CDR3 coding sequence is TGTGCCATCAGTGATAAGAGGGATGGCTACACCTTC. It is translated as CAISDKRDGYTF.

This rearrangement joins TRBV7-9 to TRBJ2-7; 7 nucleotides agree with TRBD1. In germline, CDR1 is SEHNR, CDR2 FQNEAQ (reference sequence). V trimming: 4 bases; J trimming: 2 bases; junction bases outside the gene matches: 5. The CDR3 is made up of 14 amino acids. The DNA of the CDR3 is TGTGCCAGCAGCTCGACAGGGACAACCTACGAGCAGTACTTC. Translating gives CASSSTGTTYEQYF.

This sequence joins TRBV10-1 and TRBJ2-2; D unresolved. CDR1 and CDR2 from the germline V gene are WNHNN and SYGVQD (reference sequence). V gave up 1 base and J gave up 0 bases, with 6 bases separating them. The CDR3 is 15 amino acids. The CDR3 is CASSEFSTNTGELFF. The DNA of the CDR3 is TGCGCCAGCAGTGAGTTCTCTACGAACACCGGGGAGCTGTTTTTT.

The chain joins TRBV7-9 to TRBJ2-1; 8 nucleotides align to TRBD2. This CDR3 region has 16 residues. Unmatched junction bases numbered 10, after V lost 5 bases and J lost 4 bases. Germline V CDR1 and CDR2: SEHNR, FQNEAQ (reference sequence). This CDR3 reads CASSPKFAGGYNEQFF. CDR3 in DNA: TGTGCCAGCAGCCCCAAATTTGCGGGGGGATACAATGAGCAGTTCTTC.

The rearrangement links TRBV18 to TRBJ2-1; D remains unclear. Trimming took off 0 bases at V and 4 bases at J, with 7 bases between the two ends. The CDR3 contains 14 residues. Germline V gene sequence: CDR1 KGHSH, CDR2 LQKENI. In nucleotides, the CDR3 is TGTGCCAGCTCACCACCGTCTCAGTACAATGAGCAGTTCTTC. It specifies CASSPPSQYNEQFF.

The table lists this clone with a few counts. The CDR3 DNA sequence: TGCAGCGTAGCCGGCGACAGGGGGCGCACGGGCACTGAAGCTTTCTTT. Protein product: CSVAGDRGRTGTEAFF. The chain has TRBV29-1 and TRBJ1-1; 10 nucleotides line up with TRBD1. This CDR3 is built from 16 residues. The junction had 14 bases not matched to a gene; V was cut back by 6 bases and J by 4 bases. Germline V gene lookup returns CDR1 SQVTM and CDR2 ANQGSEA.

The chain recombines TRBV30 with TRBJ1-2; perhaps TRBD1 as D (5 bases). The CDR3 extends over 15 amino acids. Germline V gives CDR1 GTSNPN, CDR2 SVGIG (reference sequence). With 5 bases removed from V and 0 bases from J, the gap between germline ends came to 16 bases. CDR3 coding DNA: TGTGCCTGGGGGTTCCGAAGACAGTCTAACTATGGCTACACCTTC. Protein: CAWGFRRQSNYGYTF.